These 2 T cell receptor beta chains were all obtained from the same sample, sequenced in a study of T cell responses to AZD1222 COVID-19 vaccine (dated by TCRdb to the early 2020s). Interpreted using the paper, the time point label stands for: baseline before first vaccination. To prepare the library, the immunoSEQ multiplex PCR assay was applied. Entries here come from immuneACCESS through TCRdb and include only in-frame sequences with V and J called. Some clones fail to appear in such tables; in the studies checked, an unresolved V gene covers under half of the shortfall, and the cause of the remainder is unknown. A total of tens of thousands of clones appear in this sample, over 75% of them only once. The ten largest account for 30% to 35% of the sample. Sequenced here: peripheral blood, sampled on day 0 of AZD1222 vaccination. The receptors here all came from an adult in good health.

In nucleotides, the CDR3 is TGTGCCAGCAGCTTAGACCCTCGGGATCGAGGGATGAACACTGAAGCTTTCTTT. As protein: CASSLDPRDRGMNTEAFF. The rearrangement links TRBV11-2 to TRBJ1-1, with D hard to call. V lost 0 bases to trimming and J lost 0 bases, with 17 bases between them. Per germline, CDR1 SGHAT and CDR2 FQNNGV. CDR3 length: 18 residues.

This sequence joins TRBV6-5 and TRBJ1-6; D gene uncertain. From germline, CDR1 is MNHEY and CDR2 SVGAGI. This CDR3 region has 14 residues. The V and J ends lost 2 bases and 8 bases respectively, with 10 bases between them. In nucleotides, the CDR3 is TGTGCCAGCAGTTACGGAGCGGGCTATTCACCCCTCCACTTT. It yields the protein CASSYGAGYSPLHF.